The present entry profiles one T cell receptor beta chain with its context. Its antigen is currently unknown. The data were taken from a study of T cell responses to AZD1222 COVID-19 vaccine. Study-level findings and limits: CD4 TCRs covered the whole spike, strongest at regions 160-218 and 743-854.

Generated by immunoSEQ multiplex PCR, the TCRdb table keeps only in-frame clones and is missing some. The table lists about 120,000 clones, roughly 85% of them singletons. CDR3 length: 12 residues. CDR1 is GTSNPN and CDR2 is SVGIG in the germline V gene (reference sequence). The V end lost 5 bases, the J end lost 7 bases, and 15 bases lay between the germline ends. The chain is built from TRBV30 and TRBJ2-7; D unresolved. The sample was peripheral blood, taken on day 0 of MenACWY control vaccination. This clonotype was obtained from an adult in good health. The CDR3 region has the DNA TGTGCCTGGGGCCCCGGTAGACGTGAGCAGTACTTC. Protein sequence: CAWGPGRREQYF.